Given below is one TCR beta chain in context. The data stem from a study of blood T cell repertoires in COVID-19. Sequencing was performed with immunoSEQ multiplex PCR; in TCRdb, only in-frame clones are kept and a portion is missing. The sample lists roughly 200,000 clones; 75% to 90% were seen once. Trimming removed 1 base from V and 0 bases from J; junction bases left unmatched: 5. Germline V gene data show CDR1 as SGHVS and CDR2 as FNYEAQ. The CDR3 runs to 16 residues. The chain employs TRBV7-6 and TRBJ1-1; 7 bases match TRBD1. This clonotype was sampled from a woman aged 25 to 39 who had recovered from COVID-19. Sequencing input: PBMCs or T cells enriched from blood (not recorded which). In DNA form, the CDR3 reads TGTGCCAGCAGCTTAGAGTCCGGGACAGTGAACACTGAAGCTTTCTTT. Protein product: CASSLESGTVNTEAFF. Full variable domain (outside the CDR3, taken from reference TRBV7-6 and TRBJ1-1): GAGVSQSPRYKVTKRGQDVALRCDPISGHVSLYWYRQALGQGPEFLTYFNYEAQQDKSGLPNDRFSAERPEGSISTLTIQRTEQRDSAMYRCASSLESGTVNTEAFFGQGTRLTVV.